The 9 T cell receptor beta chains in this list originate from one sample, sequenced in a study of T cell changes during pregnancy in multiple sclerosis. This table comes from immunoSEQ multiplex PCR, and its TCRdb copy is limited to in-frame clones, with some not included. This sample has around 100,000 clones, with just over 90% found just once. This specimen was peripheral blood, taken after pregnancy. These receptors were taken from a female donor with multiple sclerosis, enrolled in a pregnancy study.

The CDR3 DNA is TGTGCCAGCAGCTTGAAGGGCGGGTCCCCCATTCAGTACTTC. It codes for CASSLKGGSPIQYF. V and J are TRBV5-4 and TRBJ2-4; tentatively, D is TRBD2 (5 bases). This CDR3 region has 14 residues. Germline CDR1 and CDR2: SGHNT and YYREEE (reference sequence). V lost 1 base, J lost 9 bases, and 14 bases lay in between.

V is TRBV9 and J is TRBJ2-3; possible D gene TRBD1, 6 bases. The V gene lost 3 bases and the J gene lost 0 bases, with 11 bases spanning the gap. The CDR3 length is 15 residues. The germline V gene encodes CDR1 SGDLS and CDR2 YYNGEE. The chain's CDR3 is CASSEQGTSTDTQYF. The CDR3 DNA sequence: TGTGCCAGCAGCGAGCAGGGGACCAGCACAGATACGCAGTATTTT.

This chain links TRBV4-1 with TRBJ1-5; possibly TRBD1 for D (6 bases). Per the germline V gene, CDR1 is MGHRA and CDR2 is YSYEKL. This CDR3 is 16 amino acids long. V gave up 4 bases and J gave up 6 bases, with 19 bases separating them. CDR3 nucleotide sequence: TGCGCCAGCAGCCGGATCGACGGGGGGCCCGGTCAGCCCCAGCATTTT. Its protein product is CASSRIDGGPGQPQHF.

The chain couples TRBV18 to TRBJ1-1; D perhaps matches TRBD1 (5 bases). Deletions cut 1 base from V and 7 bases from J, with 13 bases between. Germline V gives CDR1 KGHSH, CDR2 LQKENI. CDR3 length equals 14 residues. The CDR3 bases are TGTGCCAGCTCACCACAGGGGTTGGGGGGTGAAGCTTTCTTT. It codes for CASSPQGLGGEAFF. Complete variable domain (other parts from reference TRBV18 and TRBJ1-1): NAGVMQNPRHLVRRRGQEARLRCSPMKGHSHVYWYRQLPEEGLKFMVYLQKENIIDESGMPKERFSAEFPKEGPSILRIQQVVRGDSAAYFCASSPQGLGGEAFFGQGTRLTVV.

The chain couples TRBV23-1 to TRBJ1-6; D is unresolved. TRBV23-1 is sorted into the ORF group, with uncertain function. This CDR3 spans 18 amino acids. V was pared by 2 bases and J by 9 bases, with 23 bases between. The CDR3 reads CASSQLPLWRARGSPLHF. Written as DNA, the CDR3 is TGCGCCAGCAGTCAACTACCCCTGTGGAGGGCGCGGGGTTCACCCCTCCACTTT.

The chain employs TRBV5-1 and TRBJ2-5; 8 bases are a match to TRBD2. The CDR3 sequence is 15 residues long. V shed 1 base, J shed 4 bases, and the junction held 6 bases outside the gene matches. CDR1 is SGHRS and CDR2 is YFSETQ in the germline V gene. The CDR3 is CASSLTPSGRETQYF. CDR3 in DNA: TGCGCCAGCAGCTTGACTCCTAGCGGGCGAGAGACCCAGTACTTC. The full variable domain, in which reference TRBV5-1 and TRBJ2-5 provide the parts outside the CDR3, is KAGVTQTPRYLIKTRGQQVTLSCSPISGHRSVSWYQQTPGQGLQFLFEYFSETQRNKGNFPGRFSGRQFSNSRSEMNVSTLELGDSALYLCASSLTPSGRETQYFGPGTRLLVL.

The chain uses TRBV28 and TRBJ1-2; no clear D. Germline assignment: CDR1 MDHEN and CDR2 SYDVKM. V was cut by 6 bases and J by 1 base, with 15 bases left in between. This CDR3 has 15 residues. The CDR3 nucleotides read TGTGCCAGCAGCGCAAGAGTAGTACTTAACTATGGCTACACCTTC. Translating gives CASSARVVLNYGYTF.

This clone was detected a few times. The chain employs TRBV6-1 and TRBJ2-3, with D maybe TRBD2 (6 bases). CDR3 length equals 13 residues. Trimming took 8 bases from V and 4 from J, leaving 13 bases between them. CDR1 MNHNS and CDR2 SASEGT come from the germline V gene. CDR3 in DNA: TGTGCCAGCCAGGTGGGGGAGGCAGATACGCAGTATTTT. This translates into CASQVGEADTQYF.

This chain joins TRBV9 and TRBJ2-1; D possibly corresponds to TRBD2 (6 bases). The ends were cut back, 0 bases at V and 4 bases at J, with 14 bases in the middle. The CDR3 length is 16 residues. Germline CDR1 is SGDLS and CDR2 is YYNGEE. The CDR3, as DNA: TGTGCCAGCAGCGTAGAAGGAGCGGGTGGATACAATGAGCAGTTCTTC. This encodes CASSVEGAGGYNEQFF.